Listed here are 20 T cell receptor beta chains from one sample, sequenced in a study of T cell responses to AZD1222 COVID-19 vaccine. Data came from immunoSEQ multiplex PCR; TCRdb stores just in-frame clones and leaves some out. The table shows 120,000 or so clones, with around 82% occurring only once. Source: peripheral blood, taken on day 0 of AZD1222 vaccination. These receptors were taken from an adult in good health.

Here the CDR3 reads CASSYGSARMNTEAFF. The CDR3 nucleotides are TGTGCCAGCAGTTACGGGTCAGCTAGGATGAACACTGAAGCTTTCTTT. The chain links TRBV6-2 or TRBV6-3 to TRBJ1-1; D remains ambiguous. Deletions cut 2 bases from V and 0 bases from J, with 13 bases between. Germline CDR1 reads MNHEY; CDR2 reads SVGEGT. The length of the CDR3 is 16 residues.

V gene TRBV5-6 combines with J gene TRBJ2-3, with a tentative D call TRBD2 (5 bases). Germline values: CDR1 SGHDT, CDR2 YYEEEE. The CDR3 covers 14 residues. Trimming removed 3 bases at V and 6 bases at J, with 14 bases between. CDR3 DNA: TGTGCCAGCAGCTCGGTAGCGACCCCGGATACGCAGTATTTT. Its translation: CASSSVATPDTQYF.

The rearrangement joins TRBV11-3 to TRBJ1-6; 7 nucleotides agree with TRBD1. The CDR3 has 18 residues. V shed 1 base and J 0 bases; nucleotides not matched to a gene: 6. The germline CDR1 and CDR2 sequences are SGHNT and YENEEA. Here the CDR3 reads CASSLARDSLSYNSPLHF. The CDR3 coding sequence is TGTGCCAGCAGCTTAGCCCGGGACAGCCTCTCCTATAATTCACCCCTCCACTTT.

This chain uses TRBV2 with TRBJ2-1, with D unclear. The CDR3 runs to 13 residues. Trimming removed 7 bases from V and 4 bases from J, with 11 bases in between. The germline V gene has CDR1 SNHLY and CDR2 FYNNEI. CDR3 in amino acids: CASTPDPYNEQFF. CDR3 DNA: TGTGCCAGCACCCCGGACCCTTACAATGAGCAGTTCTTC.

DNA of the CDR3: TGCGCCAGCAGCCAAGGGCGGGCAGTCGATAATGAAAAACTGTTTTTT. It translates to CASSQGRAVDNEKLFF. The V and J genes are TRBV4-3 and TRBJ1-4; D remains ambiguous. This CDR3 is 16 amino acids long. The V end was cut by 1 base, the J end by 4 bases, with 13 bases between. Germline CDR1 LGHNA, CDR2 YSLEER.

J is TRBJ1-1 and V is TRBV19, with 8 nucleotides matching TRBD1. The CDR3 consists of 14 residues. V trimming: 7 bases; J trimming: 1 base; junction bases outside the gene matches: 5. The germline V gene has CDR1 LNHDA and CDR2 SQIVND (reference sequence). The CDR3 nucleotides are TGTGCCAGTACTCTTGGACAGGGGAACACTGAAGCTTTCTTT. Translation gives CASTLGQGNTEAFF.

The chain employs TRBV11-2 and TRBJ2-1; TRBD1 matches at 9 bases. Germline CDR1 reads SGHAT; CDR2 reads FQNNGV. The trim removed 1 base at V and 6 bases at J, leaving 4 bases unmatched. The CDR3 totals 15 residues. CDR3 coding DNA: TGTGCCAGCAGCTTAGTGGTGACAGGGGGCAATGAGCAGTTCTTC. Translation: CASSLVVTGGNEQFF.

This chain links TRBV27 with TRBJ2-2; 7 nucleotides match TRBD1. The CDR3 totals 16 residues. The germline CDR1 and CDR2 sequences are MNHEY and SMNVEV (reference sequence). V lost 4 bases to trimming and J lost 1 base; unmatched junction nucleotides: 6. The CDR3 DNA sequence: TGTGCCAGCAGTTGGGGACAGCTGATGAACACCGGGGAGCTGTTTTTT. Amino acid sequence: CASSWGQLMNTGELFF.

This chain connects TRBV4-2 to TRBJ1-1; D gene uncertain. Germline assignment: CDR1 LGHNA and CDR2 YNFKEQ. The CDR3 runs to 15 residues. Trimming removed 2 bases from V and 1 base from J, with 11 bases in between. The CDR3 nucleotides read TGTGCCAGCAGCCAAAATTGGGCAGCGAACACTGAAGCTTTCTTT. This codes for CASSQNWAANTEAFF.

This chain connects TRBV5-1 to TRBJ2-1; D gene ambiguous. Germline CDR1 is SGHRS and CDR2 is YFSETQ. The CDR3 runs 13 residues. V lost 3 bases, J lost 7 bases, and 11 bases lay in between. This chain's CDR3 is CASSSMATNEQFF. CDR3 in DNA: TGCGCCAGCAGCTCAATGGCAACTAATGAGCAGTTCTTC. Looking up the rest from reference TRBV5-1 and TRBJ2-1 gives the full variable domain: KAGVTQTPRYLIKTRGQQVTLSCSPISGHRSVSWYQQTPGQGLQFLFEYFSETQRNKGNFPGRFSGRQFSNSRSEMNVSTLELGDSALYLCASSSMATNEQFFGPGTRLTVL.

The CDR3 loop reads CASSNPSRGYEQYF. The CDR3 DNA reads as TGTGCCAGTAGTAACCCCTCCAGGGGGTACGAGCAGTACTTC. This chain connects TRBV19 to TRBJ2-7; 7 bases line up with TRBD1. Germline V gives CDR1 LNHDA, CDR2 SQIVND (reference sequence). CDR3 length: 14 amino acids. After removal of 4 bases from V and 4 bases from J, the junction contained 7 bases not matched to a gene.

This clone was seen just once. The chain has TRBV28 and TRBJ2-7; 7 bases fit TRBD2. There are 15 residues in the CDR3. The V and J ends lost 5 bases and 0 bases, in that order; junction bases with no gene match: 7. Germline lookup yields CDR1 MDHEN and CDR2 SYDVKM. CDR3 nucleotide sequence: TGTGCCAGCAGTCCATACCCGGGGGGCTCCTACGAGCAGTACTTC. It encodes CASSPYPGGSYEQYF.

The gene calls are TRBV5-1 and TRBJ1-2, with 12 positions matching TRBD1. The V gene end was trimmed by 4 bases and the J gene end by 8 bases; junction bases not matched to a gene: 9. In germline, CDR1 is SGHRS, CDR2 YFSETQ. The CDR3 has 15 amino acids. This CDR3 reads CASSRPGQGAGGYTF. CDR3 sequence (DNA): TGCGCCAGCAGCCGACCGGGACAGGGGGCTGGAGGCTACACCTTC.

The chain couples TRBV28 to TRBJ1-2; D is perhaps TRBD1 (6 bases). Germline V CDR1 and CDR2: MDHEN, SYDVKM. The V and J ends lost 6 bases and 7 bases respectively, with 21 bases between them. The CDR3 length is 15 residues. The CDR3 spells CASRIPGQKEVGYTF. The DNA of the CDR3 is TGTGCCAGCAGGATTCCGGGACAAAAGGAGGTTGGCTACACCTTC.

This clone was recorded only once. The chain employs TRBV24-1 and TRBJ2-7; TRBD1 is a possible D gene (6 bases). The CDR3 length is 15 residues. Germline V gene sequence: CDR1 KGHDR, CDR2 SFDVKD. The V end lost 5 bases, the J end lost 7 bases, and 20 bases lay between the germline ends. In DNA form, the CDR3 reads TGTGCCACCAGTGCCGAGACAGGCCCATTGGGGGAGCAGTACTTC. Protein sequence: CATSAETGPLGEQYF.

The chain links TRBV9 to TRBJ1-2; 7 bases fit TRBD1. The CDR3 is 15 residues long. Unmatched junction bases numbered 13, after V lost 3 bases and J lost 8 bases. The germline gives CDR1 SGDLS, CDR2 YYNGEE. The CDR3 loop reads CASSARDSQSSGYTF. CDR3 DNA sequence: TGTGCCAGCAGCGCCCGGGACAGTCAGTCTTCGGGCTACACCTTC.

The chain combines TRBV19 with TRBJ2-7; 8 bases are shared with TRBD1. Germline V CDR1 and CDR2: LNHDA, SQIVND (reference sequence). The CDR3 covers 14 residues. The ends lost 1 base at V and 4 bases at J; junction bases unmatched: 3. CDR3 sequence reads: CASSIATGGYEQYF. CDR3 nucleotides: TGTGCCAGTAGTATAGCTACAGGGGGGTACGAGCAGTACTTC.

The chain employs TRBV28 and TRBJ2-7; D may be TRBD1 or TRBD2 (6 bases each). V lost 5 bases and J lost 6, with 14 bases in between. This CDR3 is 13 amino acids long. Germline values: CDR1 MDHEN, CDR2 SYDVKM. Here the CDR3 DNA reads TGTGCCAGCAGTCCCAAGGGGGGTGGCGAGCAGTACTTC. It encodes CASSPKGGGEQYF.

This clone has a handful of counts. The rearrangement joins TRBV24-1 to TRBJ2-1; possible D gene TRBD2, 5 bases. The germline gives CDR1 KGHDR, CDR2 SFDVKD. V was shortened by 7 bases and J by 7 bases, with 22 bases between the two germline ends. The length of the CDR3 is 16 residues. The CDR3 DNA follows: TGTGCCACCAGCCCTACCCGGGCAGGAGGCTTAAATGAGCAGTTCTTC. Its translation is CATSPTRAGGLNEQFF.

This chain uses TRBV7-9 with TRBJ2-1; TRBD1 agrees at 8 bases. V gave up 6 bases and J gave up 4 bases; unmatched junction bases: 5. Germline assignment: CDR1 SEHNR and CDR2 FQNEAQ (reference sequence). This CDR3 spans 14 amino acids. The DNA of the CDR3 is TGTGCCAGCAGGCTACAGGGGGAATACAATGAGCAGTTCTTC. The encoded protein is CASRLQGEYNEQFF. Using reference TRBV7-9 and TRBJ2-1 for the parts outside the CDR3, the full variable domain is DTGVSQNPRHKITKRGQNVTFRCDPISEHNRLYWYRQTLGQGPEFLTYFQNEAQLEKSRLLSDRFSAERPKGSFSTLEIQRTEQGDSAMYLCASRLQGEYNEQFFGPGTRLTVL.